This entry features one T cell receptor beta chain sequence. The data were taken from a study of tumor-infiltrating lymphocytes in localized non-small cell lung cancer. Some clones are missing from TCRdb's copy, which holds only in-frame ones; the method was immunoSEQ multiplex PCR. The profile shows around 13,000 clones, approximately 79% of them singletons. The CDR3 covers 15 residues. With V trimmed by 3 bases and J by 7 bases, 6 bases remained unmatched. CDR1 and CDR2 (germline): SEHNR, FQNEAQ (reference sequence). The chain combines TRBV7-9 with TRBJ2-1, with 10 bases matching TRBD2. The sample consisted of lung tumor tissue. The receptor was derived from a human donor with non-small cell lung cancer. CDR3 residues: CASSFELAGVNEQFF. DNA of the CDR3: TGTGCCAGCAGCTTTGAGCTAGCGGGGGTGAATGAGCAGTTCTTC.